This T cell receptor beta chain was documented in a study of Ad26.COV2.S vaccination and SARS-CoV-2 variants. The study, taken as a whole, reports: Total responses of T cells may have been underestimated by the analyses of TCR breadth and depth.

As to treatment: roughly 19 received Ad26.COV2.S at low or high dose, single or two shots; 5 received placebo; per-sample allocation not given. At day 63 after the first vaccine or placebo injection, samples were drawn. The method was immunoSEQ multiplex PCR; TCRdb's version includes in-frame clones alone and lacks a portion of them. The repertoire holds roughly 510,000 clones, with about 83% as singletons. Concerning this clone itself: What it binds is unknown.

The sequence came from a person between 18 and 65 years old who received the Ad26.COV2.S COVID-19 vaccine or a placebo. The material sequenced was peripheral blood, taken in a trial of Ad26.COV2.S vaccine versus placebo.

In nucleotides, the CDR3 is TGTGCCAGTAGTATCGGTGCAGGCGGCTCTGGGGCCAACGTCCTGACTTTC. Its protein product is CASSIGAGGSGANVLTF. V usage is TRBV19 and J usage is TRBJ2-6; no clear D gene. V lost 3 bases and J 0 bases, leaving 12 bases between the germline ends. Looked up from germline, CDR1 is LNHDA and CDR2 is SQIVND (reference sequence). CDR3 size: 17 residues.